These 10 T cell receptor beta chains were all obtained from the same sample, sequenced in a study of blood T cell repertoires in COVID-19. Here immunoSEQ multiplex PCR was the method, and the copy in TCRdb shows in-frame clones only, minus some. The profile covers about 120,000 clones, with roughly 82% appearing a single time and 9.5% to 13% taken by the ten largest. Sequenced input: peripheral blood. These receptors originate from a human donor in a cohort sampled during active COVID-19.

This chain joins TRBV3-1 (or the pseudogene TRBV3-2) and TRBJ2-5; TRBD1 matches 8 bases. The CDR3 length is 13 residues. V lost 6 bases, J lost 2 bases, and 2 bases stayed unmatched. CDR1 is LGHDT, CDR2 YNNKEL, per germline (reference sequence). The CDR3 DNA reads TGTGCCAGCAGGCGGACAGGGCAAGAGACCCAGTACTTC. It yields the protein CASRRTGQETQYF.

This clone appeared once. The J gene is TRBJ2-1, the V gene TRBV15; 10 nucleotides match TRBD2. CDR3 size: 16 residues. Per the germline V gene, CDR1 is LNHNV and CDR2 is YYDKDF (reference sequence). V was pared by 1 base and J by 10 bases, with 10 bases of the junction left unmatched. The CDR3 DNA reads TGTGCCACCAGCAGAGGTGGACTAGCGGTCTACGGCGAGCAGTTCTTC. This translates into CATSRGGLAVYGEQFF.

The V gene is TRBV11-2, the J gene TRBJ1-2; D remains unclear. Trimming left V 6 bases short and J 1 base short, with 18 bases between. The CDR3 covers 16 residues. From germline, CDR1 is SGHAT and CDR2 FQNNGV. The DNA of the CDR3 is TGTGCCAGCAGTGCATATTATAGTCTCTATAACTATGGCTACACCTTC. Translation gives CASSAYYSLYNYGYTF.

The genes are TRBV2 and TRBJ2-5, with D possibly matching TRBD2 (6 bases). Trimming removed 1 base at V and 2 bases at J, with 17 bases between. The germline gives CDR1 SNHLY, CDR2 FYNNEI. The CDR3 is 17 residues long. CDR3 sequence: CASSEGGWRGKQETQYF. The CDR3 bases are TGTGCCAGCAGTGAAGGCGGTTGGCGGGGTAAACAAGAGACCCAGTACTTC.

The chain has TRBV7-6 and TRBJ1-1, with D unclear. Trimming removed 5 bases from V and 3 bases from J, with 19 bases in between. This CDR3 contains 16 residues. Germline CDR1 SGHVS, CDR2 FNYEAQ. This CDR3 reads CASSPVWGEWDTEAFF. DNA of the CDR3: TGTGCCAGCAGCCCCGTATGGGGAGAATGGGACACTGAAGCTTTCTTT.

In DNA form, the CDR3 reads TGTGCCAGCAGTTACTCGATGGGAGGTTACACAGATACGCAGTATTTT. Its translation is CASSYSMGGYTDTQYF. This chain uses TRBV6-5 with TRBJ2-3, with D perhaps matching TRBD2 (6 bases). Trimming removed 0 bases at V and 2 bases at J, with 12 bases between. The V gene's germline CDR1 is MNHEY and CDR2 SVGAGI. The CDR3 runs to 16 residues.

This clone was seen a single time. The chain recombines TRBV5-5 with TRBJ2-1, with TRBD1 as a possible D gene (6 bases). Germline-derived CDR1 and CDR2 are SGHKS and YYEKEE (reference sequence). The CDR3 runs 14 residues. The V end was cut by 1 base, the J end by 5 bases, with 10 bases between. CDR3 sequence (DNA): TGTGCCAGCAGCTTGTACAGGGCTAACAATGAGCAGTTCTTC. Translated, it gives CASSLYRANNEQFF.

The CDR3, as DNA: TGTGCCAGAAGCGCCGACAGGAATCGGAACACTGAAGCTTTCTTT. Translating it yields CARSADRNRNTEAFF. The V and J genes are TRBV5-3 and TRBJ1-1, with D perhaps matching TRBD1 (6 bases). TRBV5-3 carries the ORF label, with uncertain function. CDR3 length: 15 residues. V was trimmed by 4 bases and J by 1 base, leaving 14 bases between them.

This clone has a single count. The chain links TRBV18 to TRBJ2-7; TRBD1 matches at 7 bases. CDR1 KGHSH and CDR2 LQKENI come from the germline V gene. The CDR3 has 17 amino acids. V gave up 0 bases and J gave up 2 bases; unmatched junction bases: 10. DNA of the CDR3: TGTGCCAGCTCACCACCGGTTGGGGGACAGCGAGCCTACGAGCAGTACTTC. Translation: CASSPPVGGQRAYEQYF. Supplemented by reference TRBV18 and TRBJ2-7, the full variable domain reads NAGVMQNPRHLVRRRGQEARLRCSPMKGHSHVYWYRQLPEEGLKFMVYLQKENIIDESGMPKERFSAEFPKEGPSILRIQQVVRGDSAAYFCASSPPVGGQRAYEQYFGPGTRLTVT.

V is TRBV5-6 and J is TRBJ1-2; 7 nucleotides agree with TRBD1. V gave up 0 bases and J gave up 7 bases; unmatched junction bases: 9. Looked up from germline, CDR1 is SGHDT and CDR2 is YYEEEE. CDR3 length: 15 residues. This CDR3 reads CASSLVGLRDSGYTF. CDR3 sequence (DNA): TGTGCCAGCAGCTTGGTAGGGCTCCGGGACAGTGGCTACACCTTC.